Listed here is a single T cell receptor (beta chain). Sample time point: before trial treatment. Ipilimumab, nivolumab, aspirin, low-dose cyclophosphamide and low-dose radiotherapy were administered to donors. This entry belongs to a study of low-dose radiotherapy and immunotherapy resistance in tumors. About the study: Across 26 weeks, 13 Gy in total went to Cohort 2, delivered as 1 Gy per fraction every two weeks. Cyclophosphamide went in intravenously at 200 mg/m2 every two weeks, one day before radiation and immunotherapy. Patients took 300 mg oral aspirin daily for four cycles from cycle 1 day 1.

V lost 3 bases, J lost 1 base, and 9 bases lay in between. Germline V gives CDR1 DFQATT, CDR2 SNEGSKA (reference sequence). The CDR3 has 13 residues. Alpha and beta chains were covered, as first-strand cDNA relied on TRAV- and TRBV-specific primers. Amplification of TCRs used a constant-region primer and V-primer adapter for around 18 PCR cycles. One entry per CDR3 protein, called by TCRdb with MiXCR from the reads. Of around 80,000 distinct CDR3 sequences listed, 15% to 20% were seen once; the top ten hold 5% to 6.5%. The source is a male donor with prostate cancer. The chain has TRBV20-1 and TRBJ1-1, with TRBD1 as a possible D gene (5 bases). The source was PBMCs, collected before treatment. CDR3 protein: CSARSTANTEAFF. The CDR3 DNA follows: TGCAGTGCTAGGTCGACAGCGAACACTGAAGCTTTCTTT.